Each of the 21 T cell receptor beta chains below was sequenced from the same sample in a study of Graves' ophthalmopathy and Graves' hyperthyroidism. RNA transcripts provided the template for amplifying TCR beta CDR3 regions. HTBI-primed RT-PCR formed the first round, and a multiplex PCR formed the second. TCRdb itself ran the multiplex PCR reads through MiXCR, one entry per CDR3 protein. The repertoire holds around 600,000 distinct CDR3 sequences, with about two fifths as singletons. Specimen: peripheral blood. The receptors shown here come from an adult man with Graves' ophthalmopathy.

This clonotype has at least ten counts. This chain's CDR3 is CAISEGGDTQYF. Here the CDR3 DNA reads TGTGCCATCAGTGAGGGGGGAGATACGCAGTATTTT. The V and J genes are TRBV10-3 and TRBJ2-3; D may match TRBD1 or TRBD2 (5 bases each). Germline V gene sequence: CDR1 ENHRY, CDR2 SYGVKD. The ends were cut back, 2 bases at V and 5 bases at J, with 5 bases in the middle. The CDR3 sequence is 12 residues long.

Only a few counts were recorded for this clonotype. The chain joins TRBV12-3 or TRBV12-4 to TRBJ2-7; D perhaps matches TRBD1 (6 bases). This CDR3 comprises 14 residues. V lost 6 bases and J lost 6, with 18 bases in between. The CDR3 reads CASSEQGIVGEQYF. The CDR3, as DNA: TGTGCCAGCAGCGAACAGGGAATTGTGGGCGAGCAGTACTTC.

The chain has TRBV4-2 and TRBJ1-2; perhaps TRBD1 as D (5 bases). V was trimmed by 4 bases and J by 2 bases, leaving 17 bases between them. The CDR3 length is 16 residues. In germline, CDR1 is LGHNA, CDR2 YNFKEQ. In DNA form, the CDR3 reads TGTGCCAGCAGCCCTGGCAGGAGGGACCGCAACTATGGCTACACCTTC. It encodes CASSPGRRDRNYGYTF.

The sample holds many counts of this clonotype. The chain recombines TRBV9 with TRBJ1-3; D unresolved. The CDR3 is 13 residues long. CDR1 and CDR2 from the germline V gene are SGDLS and YYNGEE. V lost 3 bases to trimming and J lost 3 bases, with 7 bases between them. The CDR3, as DNA: TGTGCCAGCAGCGATACACTTGGAAACACCATATATTTT. Protein product: CASSDTLGNTIYF.

With regard to this clonotype: This may arise from a read error, as a much more abundant clone is one base away. The CDR3 here is CASSLALGNEQYF. CDR3 nucleotides: TGCGCCAGCAGCTTGGCCTTAGGGAACGAGCAGTACTTC. The chain links TRBV5-1 to TRBJ2-7, with D hard to call. Trimming removed 0 bases from V and 5 bases from J, with 9 bases in between. The germline CDR1 and CDR2 sequences are SGHRS and YFSETQ. The CDR3 spans 13 residues. Filled out from reference TRBV5-1 and TRBJ2-7, the complete variable domain reads KAGVTQTPRYLIKTRGQQVTLSCSPISGHRSVSWYQQTPGQGLQFLFEYFSETQRNKGNFPGRFSGRQFSNSRSEMNVSTLELGDSALYLCASSLALGNEQYFGPGTRLTVT.

The rearrangement links TRBV7-7 to TRBJ1-5, with 9 bases matching TRBD1. V was pared by 6 bases and J by 7 bases, with 7 bases of the junction left unmatched. This CDR3 spans 14 amino acids. From germline, CDR1 is SSHAT and CDR2 FNYEAQ (reference sequence). CDR3 loop: CASRTQGAQQPQHF. In nucleotides, the CDR3 is TGTGCCAGCAGAACACAGGGGGCACAGCAGCCCCAGCATTTT. Full variable domain (outside the CDR3, taken from reference TRBV7-7 and TRBJ1-5): GAGVSQSPRYKVTKRGQDVTLRCDPISSHATLYWYQQALGQGPEFLTYFNYEAQPDKSGLPSDRFSAERPEGSISTLTIQRTEQRDSAMYRCASRTQGAQQPQHFGDGTRLSIL.

This chain links TRBV11-2 with TRBJ1-1; perhaps TRBD1 as D (6 bases). V was cut by 5 bases and J by 8 bases, with 18 bases left in between. CDR1 and CDR2 from the germline V gene are SGHAT and FQNNGV. CDR3 length: 14 amino acids. CDR3 amino acids: CASSNPRRGIEAFF. For the CDR3, the DNA is TGTGCCAGCAGCAACCCTCGGAGGGGGATAGAAGCTTTCTTT.

This clonotype was counted at least ten times. The chain employs TRBV7-9 and TRBJ1-2; D unresolved. The germline V and J ends were trimmed by 4 bases and 0 bases, with 12 bases remaining between them. Germline CDR1 SEHNR, CDR2 FQNEAQ (reference sequence). The CDR3 is made up of 15 amino acids. The CDR3 sequence is CASSSFRRPNYGYTF. The DNA for the CDR3 is TGTGCCAGCAGCTCCTTCAGGAGGCCTAACTATGGCTACACCTTC. The full variable domain, completed using reference TRBV7-9 and TRBJ1-2, is DTGVSQNPRHKITKRGQNVTFRCDPISEHNRLYWYRQTLGQGPEFLTYFQNEAQLEKSRLLSDRFSAERPKGSFSTLEIQRTEQGDSAMYLCASSSFRRPNYGYTFGSGTRLTVV.

In its sample, this clonotype was seen many times. The chain employs TRBV25-1 and TRBJ2-5; 9 nucleotides match TRBD2. With 2 bases clipped from V and 5 bases from J, the junction kept 9 bases outside the gene matches. Germline CDR1 reads MGHDK; CDR2 reads SYGVNS. The CDR3 covers 16 residues. The CDR3 nucleotides are TGTGCCAGCAGTGAAGGAGCGGGAGGAGGGTTGGAGACCCAGTACTTC. It encodes CASSEGAGGGLETQYF.

The chain is built from TRBV5-5 and TRBJ2-5; unclear D gene. Germline CDR1 SGHKS, CDR2 YYEKEE (reference sequence). Trimming took 4 bases from V and 2 from J, leaving 12 bases between them. CDR3 length equals 14 residues. In DNA form, the CDR3 reads TGTGCCAGCAGCCTACCTTATCCTCAAGAGACCCAGTACTTC. Protein sequence: CASSLPYPQETQYF.

This chain connects TRBV18 to TRBJ2-5; TRBD1 agrees at 7 bases. The ends lost 7 bases at V and 4 bases at J; junction bases unmatched: 0. Germline V gene data show CDR1 as KGHSH and CDR2 as LQKENI. The CDR3 has 11 amino acids. CDR3 bases: TGTGCCAGCTACAGGGGAGAGACCCAGTACTTC. Encoded protein: CASYRGETQYF.

This clonotype was counted at least ten times. The chain has TRBV7-9 and TRBJ2-5; 8 nucleotides agree with TRBD1. J gave up 5 bases and V 1 base, and 6 bases lay outside the gene matches. The CDR3 has 15 amino acids. The V gene's germline CDR1 is SEHNR and CDR2 FQNEAQ (reference sequence). The CDR3: CASSLEWAGGETQYF. In nucleotides, the CDR3 is TGTGCCAGCAGCTTAGAGTGGGCAGGGGGCGAGACCCAGTACTTC.

This clonotype has just a few counts. The chain is built from TRBV24-1 and TRBJ2-5, with TRBD1 matching over 10 bases. Germline V gene data show CDR1 as KGHDR and CDR2 as SFDVKD. CDR3 length: 14 residues. The J segment lost 0 bases and the V segment lost 11 bases, leaving 5 bases of the junction unmatched. The DNA for the CDR3 is TGTGCCAGTAGGGACAGGGGTTACCAAGAGACCCAGTACTTC. Protein product: CASRDRGYQETQYF.

This clonotype came up many times. The rearrangement uses TRBV5-1 and TRBJ1-1, with D maybe TRBD1 (5 bases). The CDR3 spans 13 residues. Germline V CDR1 and CDR2: SGHRS, YFSETQ. V lost 6 bases to trimming and J lost 1 base, with 10 bases between them. The CDR3 region has the DNA TGCGCCAGCAAGGGACCCCAGAACACTGAAGCTTTCTTT. It specifies CASKGPQNTEAFF.

The sample holds a few counts of this clonotype. V usage is TRBV6-5 and J usage is TRBJ1-5; possible D gene TRBD1, 5 bases. V was trimmed by 5 bases and J by 7 bases, leaving 12 bases between them. The CDR3 is made up of 13 amino acids. Germline CDR1 and CDR2: MNHEY and SVGAGI. The chain's CDR3 is CASSETRVQPQHF. Here the CDR3 DNA reads TGTGCCAGCAGTGAAACCAGGGTCCAGCCCCAGCATTTT.

This clonotype was counted at least ten times. The CDR3 nucleotides read TGCAGCGTTTGGCTAGCGGGGGAGCAGTACTTC. This translates into CSVWLAGEQYF. The chain combines TRBV29-1 with TRBJ2-7, with 9 bases matching TRBD2. The CDR3 is 11 amino acids. The germline CDR1 and CDR2 sequences are SQVTM and ANQGSEA. Unmatched junction bases numbered 3, after V lost 5 bases and J lost 7 bases.

This clonotype was observed many times. The rearrangement links TRBV6-1 to TRBJ1-2; the match to TRBD1 covers 7 bases. CDR3 length: 14 residues. Unmatched junction bases numbered 6, after V lost 0 bases and J lost 8 bases. Per the germline V gene, CDR1 is MNHNS and CDR2 is SASEGT. CDR3 DNA: TGTGCCAGCAGTGAAGCGAAGGGGGCGATCGGCTACACCTTC. Amino acids: CASSEAKGAIGYTF.

There are a few counts of this clonotype. J is TRBJ1-2 and V is TRBV5-1; the D gene is possibly TRBD1 (6 bases). Germline values: CDR1 SGHRS, CDR2 YFSETQ. With 1 base removed from V and 7 bases from J, the gap between germline ends came to 17 bases. The CDR3 runs to 15 residues. The CDR3 sequence is CASSLNRNGGSGYTF. The CDR3 region has the DNA TGCGCCAGCAGCTTGAACAGAAACGGGGGCAGTGGCTACACCTTC.

This clonotype has only one observation. The chain combines TRBV6-5 with TRBJ2-7; 10 bases line up with TRBD1. CDR1 and CDR2 from the germline V gene are MNHEY and SVGAGI. The junction had 4 bases not matched to a gene; V was cut back by 2 bases and J by 3 bases. This CDR3 has 15 residues. The CDR3 region is CASSYLGQGYYEQYF. The CDR3 DNA follows: TGTGCCAGCAGTTACCTGGGACAGGGGTACTACGAGCAGTACTTC.

This clonotype was detected ten times or more. The V call is TRBV5-1, the J call TRBJ1-6, with D unresolved. Germline V lookup: CDR1 SGHRS, CDR2 YFSETQ. Trimming left V 3 bases short and J 8 bases short, with 15 bases between. This CDR3 contains 15 residues. CDR3 nucleotides: TGCGCCAGCAGCTCCGCCGACGGGGTGGATTCACCCCTCCACTTT. Translated, it gives CASSSADGVDSPLHF.

As concerns this clonotype: The CDR3 end shows no conserved phenylalanine or tryptophan, and so a read error is likely. This chain uses TRBV2 with TRBJ1-1; D perhaps matches TRBD1 (6 bases). The V and J ends lost 6 bases and 1 base respectively, with 15 bases between them. The CDR3 is 15 residues long. The V gene's germline CDR1 is SNHLY and CDR2 FYNNEI. The CDR3: CASRLAGQSNTEAFS. The DNA of the CDR3 is TGTGCCAGCAGGTTAGCCGGACAGTCGAACACTGAAGCTTTCTCT.